Listed here are 10 T cell receptor beta chains from one sample, sequenced in a study of shared clonotypes between healthy human individuals (dated by TCRdb to the early 2020s). The protocol used for the library was the immunoSEQ multiplex PCR assay. Entries here come from immuneACCESS through TCRdb and include only in-frame sequences with V and J called. Some clones fail to appear in such tables; in the studies checked, an unresolved V gene covers under half of the shortfall, and the cause of the remainder is unknown. The table for this sample lists 2 million to 2.5 million clones; more than 85% of them were counted only once. Of the sample, about 0.39% is held by the ten largest clones. The sequencing input was naive CD4+ T cells from PBMCs. This specimen's cell subset or site label, interpreted: CD45RA+ positively selected. Receptor source: a man aged 18 to 29 in good health. Some clones in this sample may be carry-over from other donors' samples.

Only one count was recorded for this clone. The chain combines TRBV2 with TRBJ2-1; 12 bases map to TRBD2. Germline V gene data show CDR1 as SNHLY and CDR2 as FYNNEI. Unmatched junction bases numbered 3, after V lost 6 bases and J lost 0 bases. The CDR3 has 16 residues. CDR3: CASRRGLAGSYNEQFF. The DNA of the CDR3 is TGTGCCAGCAGACGGGGACTAGCGGGCTCCTACAATGAGCAGTTCTTC.

The chain has TRBV9 and TRBJ2-1; D possibly corresponds to TRBD2 (6 bases). CDR1 SGDLS and CDR2 YYNGEE come from the germline V gene. CDR3 length: 17 residues. V was trimmed by 2 bases and J by 8 bases, leaving 23 bases between them. CDR3 sequence reads: CASSVEPGPGLGDEQFF. The CDR3 coding sequence is TGTGCCAGCAGCGTCGAGCCGGGCCCGGGACTGGGCGATGAGCAGTTCTTC.

The chain is built from TRBV7-9 and TRBJ1-5; 8 bases agree with TRBD1. The V gene's germline CDR1 is SEHNR and CDR2 FQNEAQ (reference sequence). J lost 2 bases, V lost 5 bases, and 8 bases had no gene match. There are 16 residues in the CDR3. The CDR3 DNA reads as TGTGCCAGCAGCACACGCGCGACAGGGGGCAATCAGCCCCAGCATTTT. Its translation: CASSTRATGGNQPQHF. The full variable domain, rest sourced from reference TRBV7-9 and TRBJ1-5, is DTGVSQNPRHKITKRGQNVTFRCDPISEHNRLYWYRQTLGQGPEFLTYFQNEAQLEKSRLLSDRFSAERPKGSFSTLEIQRTEQGDSAMYLCASSTRATGGNQPQHFGDGTRLSIL.

The rearrangement uses TRBV6-6 and TRBJ1-2; TRBD1 aligns across 9 bases. CDR3 length: 13 residues. The V gene end was trimmed by 5 bases and the J gene end by 7 bases; junction bases not matched to a gene: 5. Germline V lookup: CDR1 MNHNY, CDR2 SVGAGI (reference sequence). This CDR3 reads CASSPGQGSGYTF. The CDR3 nucleotides are TGTGCCAGCAGTCCGGGACAGGGTAGTGGCTACACCTTC.

The chain carries TRBV6-6 and TRBJ2-7; D is perhaps TRBD2 (5 bases). This CDR3 contains 16 residues. Trimming pared 6 bases from V and 3 bases from J, leaving 21 bases between. Germline values: CDR1 MNHNY, CDR2 SVGAGI (reference sequence). The CDR3 DNA reads as TGTGCCAGCAGAACGACGTTACCTAGCCTACGCTACGAGCAGTACTTC. Its protein is CASRTTLPSLRYEQYF.

CDR3 coding DNA: TGCAGTGCTACCCACCAAGAGACCCAGTACTTC. As protein: CSATHQETQYF. The V and J genes are TRBV20-1 and TRBJ2-5; D is unresolved. V was trimmed by 4 bases and J by 0 bases, leaving 3 bases between them. There are 11 residues in the CDR3. Germline V gives CDR1 DFQATT, CDR2 SNEGSKA (reference sequence).

The chain is built from TRBV7-3 and TRBJ2-1, with 10 bases lining up with TRBD2. Trimming cost V 7 bases and J 9 bases; bases outside gene matches: 6. The germline CDR1 and CDR2 sequences are SGHTA and FQGTGA. This CDR3 contains 13 residues. The CDR3 here is CASMLAGDTEQFF. The DNA of the CDR3 is TGTGCCAGCATGCTAGCGGGAGATACTGAGCAGTTCTTC. The full variable domain, in which reference TRBV7-3 and TRBJ2-1 provide the parts outside the CDR3, is GAGVSQTPSNKVTEKGKYVELRCDPISGHTALYWYRQSLGQGPEFLIYFQGTGAADDSGLPNDRFFAVRPEGSVSTLKIQRTERGDSAVYLCASMLAGDTEQFFGPGTRLTVL.

This clone was observed once. V gene TRBV9 combines with J gene TRBJ2-3; 15 bases are a match to TRBD2. Germline CDR1 SGDLS, CDR2 YYNGEE. J lost 3 bases, V lost 4 bases, and 3 bases had no gene match. The CDR3 loop spans 16 amino acids. The CDR3 spells CASSPGLAGGTDTQYF. The DNA of the CDR3 is TGTGCCAGCAGCCCGGGACTAGCGGGAGGAACAGATACGCAGTATTTT. Full variable domain (outside the CDR3, taken from reference TRBV9 and TRBJ2-3): DSGVTQTPKHLITATGQRVTLRCSPRSGDLSVYWYQQSLDQGLQFLIQYYNGEERAKGNILERFSAQQFPDLHSELNLSSLELGDSALYFCASSPGLAGGTDTQYFGPGTRLTVL.

The chain uses TRBV29-1 and TRBJ1-2; possibly TRBD1 for D (5 bases). The CDR3 has 12 amino acids. V was shortened by 3 bases and J by 4 bases, with 9 bases between the two germline ends. CDR1 and CDR2 from the germline V gene are SQVTM and ANQGSEA. Here the CDR3 DNA reads TGCAGCGTTGATCCAGGGTCCTATGGCTACACCTTC. This codes for CSVDPGSYGYTF.

The J gene is TRBJ2-2, the V gene TRBV7-3; no reliable D call. The CDR3 length is 13 residues. Trimming stripped 1 base from V and 5 bases from J, with 5 bases between. Per germline, CDR1 SGHTA and CDR2 FQGTGA. The CDR3 region is CASSLKQTGELFF. The CDR3 region has the DNA TGTGCCAGCAGCTTAAAGCAGACCGGGGAGCTGTTTTTT.